The clone carrying this T cell receptor (beta chain) has just one count. Its matching antigen is unknown. Germline V CDR1 and CDR2: SGHDT, YYEEEE. V was shortened by 5 bases and J by 8 bases, with 12 bases between the two germline ends. The CDR3 has 12 residues. This was the immunoSEQ version 4 assay in survey mode. TCRdb's copy holds only in-frame clones and misses some; the assay was immunoSEQ multiplex PCR. Among just over 40,000 clones listed, around three quarters were seen once. These data originate in a study of persistence of HIV-infected CD4 T cells. Study-level results: Bulk TCR data could not be restricted to HIV-1-infected CMV-responding cells.

An overlapping HIV-1 Gag peptide pool stimulated these cells at 1 ug/peptide/mL. CD40L/CD69 double-negative CD45RO-high memory CD4+ T cells were collected. Donors had CD4+ T cell counts above 400 cells/uL and were CMV-seropositive. This TCR derives from an adult man with HIV who was CMV-seropositive. The sequencing used CD4+ T cells sorted from PBMCs after 18-hour stimulation, collected from a patient who received antiretroviral therapy. V usage is TRBV5-6 and J usage is TRBJ2-3; D tentatively fits TRBD1 or TRBD2 (6 bases each). CDR3 in amino acids: CASRTGAGTQYF. CDR3 bases: TGTGCCAGCAGAACGGGGGCGGGTACGCAGTATTTT.